The entry below gives a single T cell receptor (beta chain) sequence along with its context. No cognate antigen has been identified for it. Per-base quality was not reported, and no clone a single base away is much larger than it. The CDR3 spans 13 residues, from the cysteine through the phenylalanine. The read is trimmed to its CDR3 DNA, 39 bases read in frame from base 1. Sequences MDHEN (CDR1) and SYDVKM (CDR2) are obtained from the germline V gene. V is reduced by 1 base and J by 1 base, leaving a spacing of 4 bases between them. This specimen belongs to a study of cytomegalovirus exposure and HLA in healthy donors (dated by TCRdb to 2017 to 2019). Study-wide context: An earlier analysis of under 600 of the donors reported 250 to 300 Gb of sequence data and more than 90 million unique TCR beta sequences from around 200 million T cells. A separate validation cohort of some 130 different subjects was used in addition to the roughly 640-subject first cohort. A later genetic analysis used genome-wide SNP genotypes for about three fifths of the 666 donors, treating that subset as a discovery cohort. HLA typing covered class I and class II loci at four-digit resolution. The study used immunosequencing to profile the T cell repertoires of around 600 subjects and linked those repertoires to cytomegalovirus serostatus. The number of donors typed differed by locus, with about 629-630 for A, B, C, DRB1 and DQB1, roughly 520 for DQA1, 600 to 610 for DPA1, and around 450 for DPB1. A later analysis re-analyzed previously published TCR beta repertoires from 550 to 700 donors and added high-resolution HLA genotyping to study TCR occurrence patterns. Roughly five DR-DQ haplotypes were treated as single units for association and clustering because of strong linkage in the cohort. An earlier analysis of fewer than 750 of the donors used high-throughput TCR beta sequencing to judge whether each TCR beta V gene segment behaved as functional or pseudogenic. All discovery cohort repertoires had been generated using a single sequencing platform. Alongside the repertoire data, information on donor age, sex, ethnicity and CMV serostatus was compiled. Of the approximately 400 genotyped donors, approximately 83% fell in the genetic ancestry cluster associated with self-reported Caucasian donors. Among some 410 genotyped donors of the cohort, an average of approximately 240,000 unique TCR beta nucleotide sequences were sequenced per donor, roughly 20% of them non-productive. The study combined high-throughput TCR immunosequencing, statistical association of individual TCRs with disease status, and machine learning to predict cytomegalovirus infection status. The study aimed to test whether cataloging public T cell receptors could reveal signatures of past pathogen exposure. In the later analysis, no new phenotypic data were used to find candidate immune exposures; instead, reliance was placed on TCR beta sequences and their occurrence across donors. Roughly 300 gigabases of sequencing data and around 85 million unique TCR sequences made up an early release that covered several hundred HLA-typed donors.

Broader findings and caveats from the paper: A later genetic analysis associated a missense DCLRE1C variant with V-gene and J-gene trimming of TCR beta chains, and an independent cohort replicated the association. Presence/absence analyses assumed roughly uniform sequencing depth across donors, an assumption that may not hold. Most CMV-associated TCR beta chains appeared to be HLA-restricted in a later analysis, and the HLA associations seemed to be driven largely by CMV exposure. A cluster of highly shared sequence variants was judged likely to represent a technical artifact of the sequencing pipeline. The study listed 150 to 200 TCR beta chains as associated with cytomegalovirus. Specific HLA alleles were associated with some 15,000 TCR beta sequences at a false discovery rate of 0.05 in a later analysis. A further reported finding was that TCR beta sequences accurately predicted the HLA-A and HLA-B alleles for most subjects in the first cohort. In a later analysis, several top co-occurrence clusters were reported to appear linked to parvovirus B19, influenza, CMV and Epstein-Barr virus. Cytomegalovirus status was reported to be diagnosed by the classifier with high specificity and sensitivity in both the original and validation cohorts. In vitro tests confirmed that a few of the cytomegalovirus-associated TCR beta chains recognize cytomegalovirus antigens. Because HLA typing was missing for some donors at each locus, association tests included only the typed subset. Because the 87-base-pair reads could not distinguish some IMGT-functional V segments, including TRBV6-2 and TRBV6-3, those segments were excluded. The cohort was sequenced for TCR beta chains only, and without alpha or paired-chain data the features that could be detected were limited. Across donors, most TCR sequences were observed very rarely, whereas some public TCRs were present in many individuals. In a later analysis, the rate of TCR association differed among HLA loci, with DRB1 alleles having the most associated TCRs and HLA-C alleles having the fewest. In an earlier analysis of approximately 590 of the donors, most TCR beta V segments appeared in productive rearrangements about 87% or about 30% of the time, broadly matching IMGT annotations. Correlated functional status among segregating V segments might reflect linkage disequilibrium, but an unknown experimental factor could not be ruled out. When HLA alleles, especially DR and DQ, strongly co-occurred, attributing TCR associations to individual alleles was difficult. Compared with equally common non-associated chains, HLA-associated TCR beta chains in a later analysis were more clonally expanded and had lower generation probabilities. CMV serostatus was the only immune exposure information available for the cohort. The authors suggested that the approach could potentially be extended to other disease states and immunological phenotypes. Compared with the 666-donor mean, donors in an Asian-associated ancestry cluster had fewer N-insertions in productive TCRs, according to a later genetic analysis. Over 15 rarely observed V segments, including chromosome 9 orphons, were excluded from the earlier analysis of approximately 500 of the donors because counts were too low.

The method was the immunoSEQ multiplex PCR assay. For the multiplex PCR, a mixture combining 60 forward primers for TCR Vbeta segments and 13 reverse primers for TCR Jbeta segments was used. A multiplex PCR assay on genomic DNA amplified the CDR3 region of rearranged TCR beta genes. The amplified TCR beta libraries were sequenced on the Illumina HiSeq System as 87-base-pair reads. As for how the authors treated the data: In a later analysis, 70 million to 95 million unique TCR beta chains were counted across the 500 to 850 repertoires, and around 10 million of these chains were shared by at least two donors. Raw reads were error-corrected and collapsed into unique sequences with a nearest-neighbor algorithm that merged closely related sequences to remove PCR and sequencing errors. Alignment of CDR3 sequences to IMGT reference sequences was used to assign V, D and J gene segments. For a sequence to be retained, at least a six-nucleotide match to both a V gene segment and a J gene segment was required. Rearrangements were called productive when the CDR3 lacked stop codons and stayed in frame with V and J; all others were non-productive. CDR3 was defined by IMGT convention, running from the second conserved V-encoded cysteine to the conserved J-encoded phenylalanine. The earlier analysis of about 500 of the donors excluded sequences that lacked an unambiguous match to a single V gene segment. In an earlier analysis of a few hundred of the donors, a V segment was called functional when productive rearrangements were above 56.7%, and segregating when the standard deviation between donors exceeded 5%. A statistical classification framework was developed to diagnose cytomegalovirus status using the catalog of TCR beta chain sequences. In a later analysis, V and J genes were assigned by comparing TCR nucleotide sequences against IMGT/GENE-DB human TR gene sequences. In a later analysis, CDR3 sequences and most-parsimonious VDJ recombination scenarios were assigned using the TCRdist pipeline. In a later analysis, each TCR beta chain was defined by its CDR3 amino acid sequence together with its V-gene family, and reads without a unique V-gene family were excluded. As a way to deal with suspected cross-contamination and a sequencing artifact, a later analysis dropped 640 or so nucleotide sequences that were highly shared and had low generation probability. In a later analysis, a clonal expansion index was calculated for each public chain from normalized within-repertoire ranks of inferred template counts. In a later analysis, generation probabilities were computed with a VDJ recombination model fitted to out-of-frame rearrangements, and the resulting probabilities were checked against IGoR. In a later analysis, hypergeometric tests were used to score TCR-TCR, TCR-HLA and TCR-CMV co-occurrence, with a repertoire-size bias correction applied to TCR pairs. In a later analysis, false discovery rates were estimated by permuting HLA or CMV assignments 20 times. A later analysis grouped co-occurring TCRs with DBSCAN, adding TCRdist sequence similarity when clustering within HLA-allele-positive subsets. For co-occurrence clustering, repertoires with fewer than 30,000 or more than 120,000 public chains were excluded, along with five repertoires with anomalous nucleotide sharing. The clones in this table, taken by TCRdb from immuneACCESS, are in-frame only. Not every clone is retained; where verified, under half of the shortfall comes from an unresolved V gene, and the cause of the rest is unknown. V and J calls and clone size are those listed in that table; D and trimming were worked out from the DNA. Across this sample there are just over 150,000 clones, with around 83% seen only once. The biggest ten clones account for about 6% of the sample.

The cohort consisted of 650 to 850 healthy bone marrow donors. Cohort members were all nominally healthy when sampled, although unrecorded immune exposures were likely present. The donor was CMV seropositive and was included in the group of 289 seropositive cohort members. A peripheral blood sample was provided by each donor, and peripheral blood mononuclear cells were used for TCR beta sequencing. The Qiagen DNeasy Blood Extraction Kit was used to extract genomic DNA from the blood cell samples. The receptor was derived from a man over 45 in good health and CMV-seropositive. Sequencing was carried out using PBMCs. Here the chain combines TRBV28 and TRBJ1-2, with no reliable assignment of the D segment. The sequence in DNA is TGTGCCAGCAGTTTATCGTTTAACTATGGCTACACCTTC. It specifies CASSLSFNYGYTF.